The clone carrying this T cell receptor beta chain was picked up a small number of times. Its antigen is still unknown. In a library made to pick up alpha chains, this beta chain is a stray read with a size that means little. The data stem from a study of spatial heterogeneity in lung cancer. Study-wide results and limits: Tumors with more nonsynonymous mutations had more expanded intratumoral alpha and beta TCRs.

CDR3 size: 16 residues. Germline V gene data show CDR1 as MGHRA and CDR2 as YSYEKL. V lost 1 base, J lost 2 bases, and 13 bases lay in between. A unique molecular identifier was attached to every TCR cDNA molecule. TCRdb reprocessed the 5' RACE reads via MiXCR and lists one record per CDR3 protein. This sample yields around 3,600 distinct CDR3 sequences, of which 5.5% to 8% are seen a single time; 20% belongs to the top ten. Time point defined: sample taken at primary tumor resection. Tumor, nontumor lung or frozen PBMC supplied whole RNA, sequenced without sorting. This specimen was lung tumor tissue, taken at surgery. The gene calls are TRBV4-1 and TRBJ2-3; D is perhaps TRBD2 (5 bases). The source is a male donor with early-stage non-small cell lung cancer. CDR3 coding DNA: TGCGCCAGCAGCCAAGGCGGCGGACTCTTCACAGATACGCAGTATTTT. It encodes CASSQGGGLFTDTQYF.